This TCR beta chain was sequenced during a study of blood T cell repertoires in COVID-19. Across the whole study: COVID-19 samples from acute and convalescent phases originated in the United States, Italy and Spain. The analysed material was cDNA or gDNA that came from T cells, B-cell-depleted T cells, or PBMCs.

The trim removed 9 bases at V and 8 bases at J, leaving 5 bases unmatched. CDR3 length equals 12 residues. Germline V CDR1 and CDR2: LNHDA, SQIVND (reference sequence). Study processing details: Cell counts per sample came from amplifying reference gene primers. The method was immunoSEQ multiplex PCR; TCRdb's version includes in-frame clones alone and lacks a portion of them. Clone size and the V and J calls come from that table; the DNA yielded D and trimming. Counted here are 150,000 to 200,000 clones, approximately 95% occurring once; the ten biggest clones make up 1.5% to 2.5%. Followed over time, Seattle patients had been enrolled while infection was active.

This clonotype was obtained from an older woman with COVID-19, enrolled during active disease. The sequencing sample was made of peripheral blood. The chain combines TRBV19 with TRBJ2-1, with 9 bases that match TRBD1. The CDR3, as DNA: TGTGCCAGCGGGACAGGGTGGTATGAGCAGTTCTTC. Protein product: CASGTGWYEQFF.